A single sample is the source of the 9 T cell receptor beta chains below, sequenced in a study of regulatory T cells in long-lasting Graves disease. Investigators prepared the TCR beta libraries by applying iRepertoire HTBI primers and Arm-PCR of CDR3 regions. TCRdb redid the calling of the multiplex PCR reads with MiXCR, one entry per CDR3 protein. The table has some 410,000 distinct CDR3 sequences, roughly 15% seen once. Documented time point: newly diagnosed GD, antithyroid drugs for less than 3 months. Construction of the TCR library relied on RNA isolated from PBMCs. This same sample was also taken into another study, of T cells in Graves' hyperthyroidism and ophthalmopathy.

Sequences were derived from peripheral blood mononuclear cells (PBMCs), sampled at new diagnosis, from a patient treated with antithyroid drugs. The receptors were sampled from a woman in her 30s with Graves disease.

This clonotype was seen at least ten times. This chain links TRBV20-1 with TRBJ2-1; 10 bases align to TRBD2. J was trimmed by 9 bases and V by 0 bases; bases with no gene match: 8. Germline lookup yields CDR1 DFQATT and CDR2 SNEGSKA (reference sequence). The CDR3 length is 15 residues. The CDR3 here is CSARDLSGRAIEQFF. CDR3 in DNA: TGCAGTGCTAGAGATTTGAGCGGGAGGGCCATTGAGCAGTTCTTC.

This clonotype came up a few times. This chain links TRBV2 with TRBJ2-2; D uncertain. Germline V gives CDR1 SNHLY, CDR2 FYNNEI. Trimming shortened V by 8 bases and J by 1 base, and 2 bases separated the two germline ends. This CDR3 contains 11 residues. DNA of the CDR3: TGTGCCAGCCAGAACACCGGGGAGCTGTTTTTT. Translated: CASQNTGELFF.

This clonotype occurred many times. This chain joins TRBV29-1 and TRBJ2-5; 7 bases are shared with TRBD2. Germline CDR1 SQVTM, CDR2 ANQGSEA. The CDR3 contains 13 residues. With 4 bases clipped from V and 1 base from J, the junction kept 3 bases outside the gene matches. CDR3 DNA sequence: TGCAGCGTTGTCTCGGGGGGCCAAGAGACCCAGTACTTC. Translation gives CSVVSGGQETQYF.

This clonotype was detected ten times or more. The V and J genes are TRBV20-1 and TRBJ2-1; TRBD2 agrees at 11 bases. J gave up 2 bases and V 1 base, and 1 base lay outside the gene matches. Germline V lookup: CDR1 DFQATT, CDR2 SNEGSKA (reference sequence). The CDR3 runs 15 residues. In DNA form, the CDR3 reads TGCAGTGCTAGAGTAGCGGGAGGGCCCTACAATGAGCAGTTCTTC. This codes for CSARVAGGPYNEQFF.

This chain connects TRBV7-9 to TRBJ1-2; D call uncertain. Between the trimmed V and J ends, which lost 2 bases and 8 bases, there was a span of 15 bases. The CDR3 is 14 residues long. Germline V gene lookup returns CDR1 SEHNR and CDR2 FQNEAQ (reference sequence). CDR3 bases: TGTGCCAGCAGCTTAACTGGCAGGTCGGTCGGCTACACCTTC. Translated: CASSLTGRSVGYTF.

Judged by abundance, this clonotype is medium-sized. The rearrangement links TRBV18 to TRBJ1-1; 10 bases line up with TRBD1. CDR1 is KGHSH, CDR2 LQKENI, per germline. The J segment lost 2 bases and the V segment lost 3 bases, leaving 6 bases of the junction unmatched. The CDR3 consists of 16 residues. CDR3 region: CASSPRDRGVNTEAFF. The CDR3 DNA reads TGTGCCAGCTCACCCCGGGACAGGGGAGTAAACACTGAAGCTTTCTTT.

In this sample, this clonotype turned up many times. The genes are TRBV30 and TRBJ2-7, with TRBD2 identical over 7 bases. J was trimmed by 2 bases and V by 3 bases; bases with no gene match: 16. Germline V gene data show CDR1 as GTSNPN and CDR2 as SVGIG (reference sequence). The CDR3 runs 17 residues. Here the CDR3 reads CAWSGGTAGRSAYEQYF. The CDR3 nucleotides read TGTGCCTGGAGCGGCGGTACTGCCGGGAGGTCTGCCTACGAGCAGTACTTC. Based on the CDR3 plus reference TRBV30 and TRBJ2-7, the full variable domain is SQTIHQWPATLVQPVGSPLSLECTVEGTSNPNLYWYRQAAGRGLQLLFYSVGIGQISSEVPQNLSASRPQDRQFILSSKKLLLSDSGFYLCAWSGGTAGRSAYEQYFGPGTRLTVT.

The V and J genes are TRBV5-1 and TRBJ2-5; 7 nucleotides line up with TRBD1. Trimming cost V 1 base and J 0 bases; bases outside gene matches: 3. The CDR3 is made up of 15 amino acids. Germline V gene data show CDR1 as SGHRS and CDR2 as YFSETQ. CDR3 in DNA: TGCGCCAGCAGCTTGACAGGGGCCTACCAAGAGACCCAGTACTTC. Translating gives CASSLTGAYQETQYF.

This clonotype appeared a few times. The chain is built from TRBV9 and TRBJ2-3; D is perhaps TRBD1 (7 bases). The V end was cut by 3 bases, the J end by 4 bases, with 15 bases between. The germline V gene has CDR1 SGDLS and CDR2 YYNGEE. The CDR3 is 15 residues long. The CDR3 DNA follows: TGTGCCAGCAGCGAGGGGGGACAGCTTGCAGATACGCAGTATTTT. Translated: CASSEGGQLADTQYF.